The rows below give T cell receptor beta chains drawn from one sample of a study of blood T cell repertoires in COVID-19. Profiling relied on immunoSEQ multiplex PCR, and the TCRdb table lists in-frame clones only, not all of them. The sample includes around 100,000 clones, 90% of them seen just once. Sequencing was done on a sample of peripheral blood. Every receptor here comes from a man over 45 with acute or convalescent COVID-19. CDR3s include the opening cysteine and the closing phenylalanine or tryptophan. A D gene is named only where the DNA matches it firmly. Clone size is shown for a subset of rows, as once, few, many or a class of expanded clone.

clone size,D gene,J gene,V gene,CDR3 protein,CDR3 DNA
-,TRBD1,TRBJ1-1,TRBV14,CASSLQGGGTEAFF,TGTGCCAGCAGCCTGCAGGGGGGCGGCACTGAAGCTTTCTTT
-,-,TRBJ1-6,TRBV4-3,CASSQESNSPLHF,TGCGCCAGCAGCCAAGAGAGTAATTCACCCCTCCACTTT
-,TRBD2,TRBJ2-1,TRBV7-9,CASSFGSGTSYNEQFF,TGTGCCAGCAGCTTTGGATCCGGGACTAGCTACAATGAGCAGTTCTTC
few,TRBD2,TRBJ2-7,TRBV4-2,CASSPRTSGEQYF,TGTGCCAGCAGCCCTCGGACTAGTGGCGAGCAGTACTTC
-,TRBD2,TRBJ2-3,TRBV3-1/TRBV3-2,CASSQVPGLAMQNTQYF,TGTGCCAGCAGCCAAGTTCCGGGACTAGCGATGCAAAATACGCAGTATTTT
-,-,TRBJ1-2,TRBV19,CASSISSNYGYTF,TGTGCCAGTAGTATATCTTCTAACTATGGCTACACCTTC
-,-,TRBJ1-1,TRBV10-2,CASSEEGTEAFF,TGCGCCAGCAGTGAGGAGGGAACTGAAGCTTTCTTT
once,TRBD1,TRBJ1-6,TRBV6-6,CASSYSDRVSPLHF,TGTGCCAGCAGTTACTCGGACAGGGTTTCACCCCTCCACTTT
-,-,TRBJ1-1,TRBV30,CAWSAQGYTEAFF,TGTGCCTGGAGTGCGCAGGGATACACTGAAGCTTTCTTT
-,-,TRBJ2-7,TRBV3-1/TRBV3-2,CASSQVGYEQYF,TGTGCCAGCAGCCAAGTCGGGTACGAGCAGTACTTC
-,-,TRBJ1-5,TRBV6-6,CASSLQGDNQPQHF,TGTGCCAGCAGTTTACAGGGAGACAATCAGCCCCAGCATTTT
-,-,TRBJ1-1,TRBV5-6,CASSSNREWMDVGTEAFF,TGTGCCAGCAGCAGCAACAGAGAGTGGATGGATGTCGGCACTGAAGCTTTCTTT
medium-sized,TRBD1,TRBJ2-5,TRBV6-2/TRBV6-3,CASSYGTGNYETQYF,TGTGCCAGCAGTTACGGGACAGGGAATTACGAGACCCAGTACTTC
-,-,TRBJ2-6,TRBV21-1,CASSKDQTDRSSGANVLTF,TGTGCCAGCAGCAAAGACCAAACGGATCGGAGCTCTGGGGCCAACGTCCTGACTTTC
-,TRBD1,TRBJ2-3,TRBV4-2,CASSQGTKTGLKDTQYF,TGTGCCAGCAGCCAAGGGACAAAGACAGGGCTTAAAGATACGCAGTATTTT
-,-,TRBJ1-4,TRBV10-3,CAISERGEKLFF,TGTGCCATCAGTGAGAGGGGAGAAAAACTGTTTTTT
few,-,TRBJ2-5,TRBV6-5,CATAVQETQYF,TGTGCCACAGCGGTCCAAGAGACCCAGTACTTC
-,-,TRBJ1-1,TRBV7-6,CASSLVEGGTEAFF,TGTGCCAGCAGCTTAGTTGAGGGCGGAACTGAAGCTTTCTTT
-,TRBD1,TRBJ1-6,TRBV3-1/TRBV3-2,CASSVRGALVVTHF,TGTGCCAGCAGCGTCAGGGGGGCGCTGGTTGTTACCCACTTT
-,-,TRBJ2-3,TRBV18,CASSPPGPGPDTQYF,TGTGCCAGCTCACCACCGGGCCCAGGCCCAGATACGCAGTATTTT
-,TRBD1,TRBJ1-1,TRBV5-1,CASSLEGGTGGLNTEAFF,TGCGCCAGCAGCTTGGAGGGAGGGACAGGGGGATTGAACACTGAAGCTTTCTTT
-,-,TRBJ2-3,TRBV29-1,CSLGLSTDTQYF,TGCAGCCTTGGGCTCTCCACAGATACGCAGTATTTT
-,TRBD1,TRBJ1-2,TRBV19,CASSVRDRSIYGYTF,TGTGCCAGTAGTGTAAGGGACAGATCGATCTATGGCTACACCTTC
-,TRBD1,TRBJ2-5,TRBV7-8,CASNLQRTGFGRGETQYF,TGTGCCAGCAACCTCCAACGGACAGGGTTCGGCAGGGGAGAGACCCAGTACTTC
-,-,TRBJ1-4,TRBV14,CASSQDWGEKLFF,TGTGCCAGCAGCCAAGACTGGGGCGAAAAACTGTTTTTT